A single sample gave rise to the 13 T cell receptor beta chains below, sequenced in a study of shared clonotypes between healthy human individuals. The naive CD8 subset, CD45RO-negative cells positively selected for CCR7, excluded terminally differentiated effector memory CD45RA+ cells. Libraries were prepared by immunoSEQ multiplex PCR; TCRdb keeps only in-frame clonotypes and omits some of them. The data show a few hundred thousand clones, with roughly 95% seen just once and around 0.11% held by the top ten. The sequencing input was naive CD8+ T cells sorted from blood. The receptors here all came from a woman aged 30 to 39 in good health.

As concerns this clone: The same CDR3 also results from other DNA sequences found in this sample. The V gene is TRBV28, the J gene TRBJ1-1; D gene uncertain. Germline V gene data show CDR1 as MDHEN and CDR2 as SYDVKM. The V and J ends lost 2 bases and 2 bases respectively, with 3 bases between them. The CDR3 totals 12 residues. CDR3 residues: CASSLGNTEAFF. The DNA for the CDR3 is TGTGCCAGCAGTTTAGGCAACACTGAAGCTTTCTTT.

The chain carries TRBV7-6 and TRBJ2-3, with 8 bases that match TRBD2. The CDR3 spans 15 residues. Looked up from germline, CDR1 is SGHVS and CDR2 is FNYEAQ. The ends lost 4 bases at V and 4 bases at J; junction bases unmatched: 7. The CDR3 nucleotides are TGTGCCAGCAGCTCCAGCGGGAGTTGGTCAGATACGCAGTATTTT. Protein: CASSSSGSWSDTQYF.

This rearrangement joins TRBV4-1 to TRBJ2-1, with 9 positions matching TRBD2. This CDR3 contains 15 residues. Germline CDR1 reads MGHRA; CDR2 reads YSYEKL. Trimming at V came to 4 bases and at J to 3 bases, leaving 4 bases not matched to a gene. Here the CDR3 DNA reads TGCGCCAGCAGCCCCCGACTAGCGGTCTACAATGAGCAGTTCTTC. It encodes CASSPRLAVYNEQFF.

This sequence joins TRBV28 and TRBJ2-1; 11 bases fit TRBD2. Germline values: CDR1 MDHEN, CDR2 SYDVKM. The V gene end was trimmed by 5 bases and the J gene end by 2 bases; junction bases not matched to a gene: 5. The CDR3 is 16 amino acids. In DNA form, the CDR3 reads TGTGCCAGCAGTACCCCACTAGCGGGGGCCTACAATGAGCAGTTCTTC. Protein product: CASSTPLAGAYNEQFF.

Remarks on this clone: Other DNA sequences of this sample code for an identical CDR3. The CDR3 region has the DNA TGTGCCAGCAGCTTGAGCGGATTCTACAATGAGCAGTTCTTC. Protein product: CASSLSGFYNEQFF. The rearrangement links TRBV5-6 to TRBJ2-1, with TRBD2 as a possible D gene (5 bases). The V and J ends lost 1 base and 3 bases respectively, with 8 bases between them. The CDR3 runs 14 residues. In germline, CDR1 is SGHDT, CDR2 YYEEEE.

This sequence joins TRBV28 and TRBJ2-2, with 11 bases lining up with TRBD2. Unmatched junction bases numbered 10, after V lost 7 bases and J lost 0 bases. The CDR3 totals 18 residues. Germline-derived CDR1 and CDR2 are MDHEN and SYDVKM. The CDR3 is CASTGTSGRYANTGELFF. Written as DNA, the CDR3 is TGTGCCAGCACCGGGACTAGCGGAAGATACGCGAACACCGGGGAGCTGTTTTTT. Complete variable domain (other parts from reference TRBV28 and TRBJ2-2): DVKVTQSSRYLVKRTGEKVFLECVQDMDHENMFWYRQDPGLGLRLIYFSYDVKMKEKGDIPEGYSVSREKKERFSLILESASTNQTSMYLCASTGTSGRYANTGELFFGEGSRLTVL.

V is TRBV28 and J is TRBJ2-7; maybe TRBD1 (6 bases). Germline V gene data show CDR1 as MDHEN and CDR2 as SYDVKM. The CDR3 loop spans 14 amino acids. Trimming took off 5 bases at V and 1 base at J, with 12 bases between the two ends. The DNA for the CDR3 is TGTGCCAGCAGTGGACAGACTAATTCCTACGAGCAGTACTTC. Translation gives CASSGQTNSYEQYF. The whole variable domain, filled in from reference TRBV28 and TRBJ2-7, reads DVKVTQSSRYLVKRTGEKVFLECVQDMDHENMFWYRQDPGLGLRLIYFSYDVKMKEKGDIPEGYSVSREKKERFSLILESASTNQTSMYLCASSGQTNSYEQYFGPGTRLTVT.

In its sample, this clone was seen a few times. The chain carries TRBV28 and TRBJ1-2; TRBD1 matches at 9 bases. In germline, CDR1 is MDHEN, CDR2 SYDVKM. V was clipped by 7 bases and J by 4 bases; unmatched bases: 10. The CDR3 runs to 15 residues. The DNA for the CDR3 is TGTGCCAGCACCCCTAACAGGGGGCATCGCTATGGCTACACCTTC. This sequence encodes CASTPNRGHRYGYTF.

J is TRBJ2-1 and V is TRBV5-1, with 10 bases lining up with TRBD2. The J segment lost 6 bases and the V segment lost 1 base, leaving 4 bases of the junction unmatched. The CDR3 has 15 amino acids. From germline, CDR1 is SGHRS and CDR2 YFSETQ. The CDR3 nucleotides read TGCGCCAGCAGCTTGTCTAGCGGGAGTTTCAATGAGCAGTTCTTC. It translates to CASSLSSGSFNEQFF.

This clone came up once. The CDR3 DNA reads TGTGCCAGCAGTGATCTCATGAACACTGAAGCTTTCTTT. This sequence encodes CASSDLMNTEAFF. The chain uses TRBV6-1 and TRBJ1-1; no reliable D call. The CDR3 extends over 13 amino acids. V was clipped by 3 bases and J by 0 bases, with 5 bases between them. Per the germline V gene, CDR1 is MNHNS and CDR2 is SASEGT.

This clone was counted a single time. The rearrangement joins TRBV7-9 to TRBJ2-1; D not resolved. CDR1 is SEHNR and CDR2 is FQNEAQ in the germline V gene (reference sequence). The V gene lost 1 base and the J gene lost 5 bases, with 6 bases spanning the gap. This CDR3 spans 13 amino acids. The chain's CDR3 is CASSLGPHNEQFF. The CDR3 region has the DNA TGTGCCAGCAGCTTAGGCCCCCACAATGAGCAGTTCTTC.

J is TRBJ2-1 and V is TRBV4-1; TRBD2 matches 14 bases. V lost 8 bases, J lost 9 bases, and 9 bases stayed unmatched. This CDR3 has 15 amino acids. The germline V gene encodes CDR1 MGHRA and CDR2 YSYEKL. The CDR3 DNA is TGCGCCAGCGGAGGGACTAGCGGGAGTTCGGGTGAGCAGTTCTTC. Protein: CASGGTSGSSGEQFF.

The chain links TRBV11-3 to TRBJ2-3, with TRBD2 as a possible D gene (6 bases). Germline V gives CDR1 SGHNT, CDR2 YENEEA. The CDR3 has 15 residues. V was trimmed by 3 bases and J by 0 bases, leaving 10 bases between them. CDR3 protein: CASSFSGASTDTQYF. As DNA, the CDR3 is TGTGCCAGCAGCTTTAGCGGTGCTAGCACAGATACGCAGTATTTT. Filled out from reference TRBV11-3 and TRBJ2-3, the complete variable domain reads EAGVVQSPRYKIIEKKQPVAFWCNPISGHNTLYWYLQNLGQGPELLIRYENEEAVDDSQLPKDRFSAERLKGVDSTLKIQPAELGDSAVYLCASSFSGASTDTQYFGPGTRLTVL.